The entry below gives a single T cell receptor (beta chain) sequence along with its context. Its target is unknown. The sample belongs to a study of regulatory T cells in long-lasting Graves disease. V dropped 0 bases and J dropped 9; count of bases not matched to a gene: 12. Germline CDR1 is LGHDT and CDR2 is YNNKEL (reference sequence). The CDR3 sequence is 16 residues long. Study results and limitations: Graves' patients with persistent disease showed TCR diversity lower than patients newly diagnosed.

Time point of the sample: persistent/refractory GD, antithyroid drugs over 5 years with positive TRAb. With RNA extracted from PBMCs as input, the TCR library was made. Each patient gave Nine milliliters of EDTA-anticoagulated peripheral blood. HTBI primers from iRepertoire and Arm-PCR of CDR3 regions yielded the TCR beta libraries. Using its own MiXCR run on the multiplex PCR reads, TCRdb lists one record per CDR3 protein. The sample shows about 460,000 distinct CDR3 sequences, approximately 23% of them seen only once. The rearrangement uses TRBV3-1 and TRBJ2-7; 9 bases map to TRBD2. Material: peripheral blood mononuclear cells (PBMCs), obtained when the disease was refractory, from a patient treated with antithyroid drugs. The clonotype comes from a female donor with Graves disease. CDR3 loop: CASSQDLASGEWGQYF. In nucleotides, the CDR3 is TGTGCCAGCAGCCAAGATTTGGCTAGCGGGGAGTGGGGGCAGTACTTC.